This paragraph reports one TCR beta chain. Its antigen remains unidentified. These data originate in a study of T cells expressing NK-cell markers. Study-wide points: Four donors showed these clonotypes also leading the CD3+CD56-NKG2C+ fraction.

The CDR3 contains 18 residues. Germline-derived CDR1 and CDR2 are KGHDR and SFDVKD. TCRdb re-called the 5' RACE reads and gives one entry per CDR3 protein, without DNA. The ten most abundant clones cover around 3.9% of a sample with 200,000 to 300,000 distinct CDR3 sequences. The chain joins TRBV24-1 to TRBJ2-2; TCRdb gives TRBD2 as the D gene, but with no DNA this cannot be confirmed. Material for sequencing was blood T cells: a sorted CD56 or NKG2C T cell subset, CD4+ or CD8+ T cells, or bulk PBMC T cells (not recorded which). This clonotype originated in a woman aged 18 to 75 in good health. The CDR3 spells CATSDPGIAGENTGELFF.